Sequencing of this T cell receptor beta chain was carried out in a study of OX40 agonist ivuxolimab in advanced cancers. About the research overall: Patients with prior anti-PD-1, anti-PD-L1 or anti-CTLA-4 therapy were eligible; 35% to 45% had some.

With respect to this clone: Its specificity is unknown.

Trimming took 11 bases from V and 7 from J, leaving 12 bases between them. The germline CDR1 and CDR2 sequences are MNHNY and SVGAGI (reference sequence). This CDR3 is 11 amino acids long. Findings and limits, study-wide: Among some nonresponders, normalized T-cell clonal expansion was also low.

The protocol was immunoSEQ multiplex PCR, while the TCRdb copy is restricted to in-frame clones and leaves out a portion. The sample lists just over 45,000 clones, 85% to 95% occurring once. This TCR derives from an adult with an advanced solid tumor such as melanoma, head and neck, liver or kidney cancer. The rearrangement joins TRBV6-6 to TRBJ2-1, with no clear D. The material sequenced was CD4+ or CD8+ T cells sorted from blood, taken in a trial of the OX40 agonist ivuxolimab. The CDR3 loop is CAVPNGNEQFF. The CDR3 bases are TGTGCCGTCCCGAACGGGAATGAGCAGTTCTTC.